Sequencing of this T cell receptor (beta chain) was carried out in a study of blood T cell repertoires in COVID-19 (dated by TCRdb to the early 2020s). Notes on the research overall: Samples covering the acute and convalescent phases of COVID-19 were provided by collaborators in the United States, Italy and Spain. Where HLA class I and class II types were available, the types were taken from metadata supplied by the sample provider, not from assay-based typing. The dataset comprised deeply sampled blood TCRbeta repertoires from subjects exposed to, actively infected with, or recovered from COVID-19. Sample metadata almost always included a de-identified subject ID, COVID-19 status, age in years and sex. Samples came from the ongoing ImmuneRACE study (first 160 participants) plus 1,254 subjects from 6 global collaborators. A freely available public database, intended as a resource for researchers studying the immune response to SARS-CoV-2, is where the repertoires were released. The prospective study material was composed of cDNA or gDNA derived from T cells, B-cell-depleted T cells, or PBMCs. Results and caveats for the whole study, not just this receptor: The quantity of clinical and demographic metadata differed by source and by participant and was supplied without curation.

Collaborating institutions collected whole blood in K2EDTA tubes following their own protocols. For TCRbeta analysis, collaborators shipped samples as frozen whole blood, isolated PBMCs, or DNA extracted from either of those sample types. As regards this clone: Its antigen target is currently unknown. The record has no base qualities; no much larger clone is one base away.

The trim is 0 bases for V and 0 bases for J, with a gap of 11 bases between the germline ends. The germline V gene sets CDR1 to SGDLS and CDR2 to YYNGEE. The CDR3 contains 16 residues, cysteine and phenylalanine counted. Of all the DNA, just the CDR3 is kept, 48 bases in frame from base 1. TCRbeta CDR3 regions were amplified from genomic DNA using the immunoSEQ Assay, a bias-controlled multiplex PCR. Per the original workflow: The number of nucleated cells in each sample was estimated from the amplification of reference gene primers within the assay. To quantify the absolute abundance of each unique TCRbeta CDR3 rearrangement, sequence reads were collapsed and filtered. For each sample, productive Simpson clonality was calculated by taking the square root of Simpson's diversity index across productive rearrangements. In TCRdb, the immuneACCESS table is reduced to in-frame sequences with V and J assigned. These tables do not hold every clone; where another copy was compared, an unresolved V gene accounts for under half, and the others remain unexplained. Clonal size and the V and J genes are those of that table, whereas D and trimming came from the DNA. The table for this sample lists fewer than 250,000 clones; 75% to 85% of them were counted only once. The ten largest clones add up to around 5.5% of the sample.

The V gene is TRBV9 and the J gene is TRBJ2-3; TRBD2 is a possible D gene, resting on 5 matching bases. Sequenced input: peripheral blood. The sequence was obtained from a human donor in a cohort sampled during active COVID-19. The nucleotides are TGTGCCAGCAGCGTAGGGACTCAAACTAGCACAGATACGCAGTATTTT. Translated, this is CASSVGTQTSTDTQYF.